This T cell receptor beta chain was profiled in a study of blood T cells in healthy people across ages (dated by TCRdb to 2013 to 2016). Background for the entire study: In model experiments, template switching captured roughly one uniquely barcoded TCR beta cDNA molecule for every two T cells. The study measured age-related changes in TCR beta repertoire diversity using deep sequencing normalized with unique cDNA molecular identifiers. The donors were split into four age groups: young (average around 15 years), middle-aged (nearly 40), aged (more than 60) and long-lived (approximately 80). Two additional independent replicas of 1 million unique cDNA reads from the same blood draw were analyzed for two donors (one aged 18 to 29 and one aged 80 or older).

The roughly 38 donors, aged about 6 to 95 years, were systemically healthy Caucasian individuals from Russia. Each donor gave 8 to 10 milliliters of peripheral blood, drawn into EDTA-treated Vacutainer tubes. Ficoll-Paque density-gradient centrifugation was used to isolate PBMCs, with at least 7 million per sample. Total RNA, at least 6 micrograms per sample, was extracted from PBMCs with Trizol reagent. Naive CD45RAhigh/CD27high T cell percentages were measured by flow cytometry on a PBMC aliquot from every donor. Here is what the overall study found, with its caveats: Compared with the aged group, the long-lived group had more naive CD4+ T cells, fewer expanded clones and increased TCR diversity, a pattern suggesting age selection. Bulk unsorted PBMC profiling prevented conclusive comparison of naive and antigen-experienced compartments. Total diversity estimates from one million sequenced T cells were considered lower bounds and underestimates. Donor CMV infection status was unknown, potentially confounding age-related changes in expanded clonotypes. Observed TCR beta diversity per million T cells fell roughly linearly with age, and a significant reduction was already apparent by age around 40. The percentage of naive T cells measured by flow cytometry correlated strongly with observed TCR beta diversity.

CDR1 and CDR2, looked up from the germline V gene, are SNHLY and FYNNEI. Trimming costs V 3 bases and J 4 bases, and their ends lie 16 bases apart. Reading from cysteine to phenylalanine, the CDR3 counts 16 amino acids. The entry retains the CDR3 DNA only, 48 bases that are in frame from base 1. The library was made by 5' RACE. The listed sequencing device is Illumina HiSeq 2500. A second roughly 6 to 11 cycle PCR used a sample-barcoded 5' primer and a J-beta primer mix. Each TCR beta cDNA molecule received a unique molecular identifier from a template-switch 5' adaptor carrying 12 random nucleotides. Each sample yielded at least 2.5 million CDR3-containing paired-end reads. All of the RNA was converted into first-strand cDNA using the Mint cDNA synthesis kit, with a TRBC-specific oligonucleotide serving as the primer. All cDNA was treated with uracil-DNA glycosylase and then went through a first 18-cycle PCR with the universal primers M1SS and BC2_uni_R. Concerning the study's data processing: Each sample was normalized by randomly selecting 1 million high-quality reads, each carrying a distinct molecular identifier. Reads with shared molecular identifiers were discarded instead of being binned into consensus sequences. MiTCR, run with a Q25 quality threshold and the strictest error-elimination algorithm, handled CDR3 identification, clonotype clustering and error correction. A nonparametric unseen species model with Euler transformation was used to estimate lower-bound total TCR beta diversity. TCRdb applied fastp at Q25 and MiXCR to the public reads, then kept only in-frame beta chains. Each record represents a unique CDR3 protein, reported with the most common genes and DNA among its rows. These V and J calls derive from TCRdb rather than the authors' analysis. The sample includes 600,000 to 850,000 distinct CDR3 sequences, with approximately 25% observed a single time. The top ten hold more than 8% of the sample.

On this clonotype itself: Its antigen is currently not known. No per-base quality is available; no much larger clone lies one base away.

The sample also formed part of further work on T cells of mothers and their children. Looking at the second paper: Nine systemically healthy Caucasian individuals served as donors, namely three mothers together with their six children. cDNA synthesis consumed the entire amount of extracted RNA, loaded at approximately 1.6 ug RNA in each 15 ul reaction. In the second PCR, the M1S primer introduced both the sample barcodes and 2-4 random nucleotides. Over 9.5 million TCR beta CDR3 reads were obtained for each mother, and 2.7 million or so reads were obtained for each child. Thymic selection similarly shapes TCR recombination output in related and unrelated pairs, with minor effect from inherited differences. Normalized repertoire overlap was always slightly but never significantly higher in related than unrelated mother-child pairs. Persistent microchimeric T cell clones were not detected, at a sensitivity of approximately 93 clones per million clonotypes. To look for features that set related mother-child pairs apart from unrelated individuals, the researchers ran deep NGS to compare the TCR beta repertoires of mothers and children. The mean age was around 40 +/- 4 years for the mothers and approximately 11 +/- 4 years for the children. After adapters were ligated using NEBNext reagents, the libraries underwent 100+100 nt paired-end sequencing on an Illumina HiSeq 2000. Mother and child libraries were prepared a month apart and sequenced in separate runs to prevent cross-contamination. For each donor, between 500,000 and 2,000,000 distinct TCR beta clonotypes were identified. Naive TCR beta clonotypes were estimated from low-frequency clonotypes matched to each donor's FACS-determined naive share, without sorting.

This chain joins TRBV2 to TRBJ2-1; TRBD2 is a weak D gene call, 6 bases matching. What was sequenced was blood. This TCR derives from a boy younger than 18 in good health. The CDR3 reads CASSDRESKGYNEQFF. The DNA reads as follows: TGTGCCAGCAGTGACCGGGAGAGCAAGGGATACAATGAGCAGTTCTTC.